This TCR beta chain was obtained from a study of shared clonotypes between healthy human individuals. Samples underwent the assay at deep level. Every immunoSEQ plate was one replicate of a subset's evenly spread DNA. Measured with immunoSEQ multiplex PCR; TCRdb has only the in-frame clones, and not every one. Here the sample spans about 480,000 clones, about four fifths being singletons. Adult Caucasians living in Nashville, Tennessee made up all of the donors. The CDR3 loop spans 13 amino acids. V shed 3 bases and J 6 bases; nucleotides not matched to a gene: 4. Germline V gene sequence: CDR1 MNHEY, CDR2 SMNVEV (reference sequence).

The specimen was PBMCs. The source is a middle-aged woman in good health. Some clones in this sample may be carry-over from other donors' samples. This chain connects TRBV27 to TRBJ2-5, with TRBD1 matching 7 bases. The CDR3 here is CASSFPGGKTQYF. In DNA form, the CDR3 reads TGTGCCAGCAGTTTCCCAGGGGGAAAGACCCAGTACTTC.